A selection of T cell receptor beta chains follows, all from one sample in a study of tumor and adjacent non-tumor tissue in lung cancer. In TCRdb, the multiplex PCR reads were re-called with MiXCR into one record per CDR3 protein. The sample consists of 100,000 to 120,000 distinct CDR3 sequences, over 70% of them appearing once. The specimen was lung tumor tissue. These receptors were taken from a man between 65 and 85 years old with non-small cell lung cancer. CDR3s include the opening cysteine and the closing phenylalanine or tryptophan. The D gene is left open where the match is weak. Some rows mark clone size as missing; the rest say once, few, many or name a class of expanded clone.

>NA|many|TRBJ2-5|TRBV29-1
CSVETGGETQYF
TGCAGCGTTGAAACCGGTGGTGAGACCCAGTACTTC
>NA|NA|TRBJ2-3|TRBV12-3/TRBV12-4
CASSLGQTDTKYF
TGTGCCAGCAGTTTAGGTCAAACAGATACGAAGTACTTT
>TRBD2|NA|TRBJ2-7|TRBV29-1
CIVFGTSGTTYEQYF
TGCATCGTGTTTGGGACTAGCGGGACTACCTACGAACAGTACTTC
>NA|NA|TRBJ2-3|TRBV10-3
CAISESRSTSRDTQYF
TGTGCCATCAGTGAGTCGCGCAGTACTAGCAGAGATACGCAGTATTTT
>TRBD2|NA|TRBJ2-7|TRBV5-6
CAGSSTLAGGPGNYEEYF
TGTGCCGGCAGCTCGACACTAGCGGGAGGCCCGGGTAACTACGAGGAGTACTTC
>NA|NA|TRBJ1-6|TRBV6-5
CASSYSDGKISPLHF
TGTGCCAGCAGTTATTCCGACGGTAAAATTTCACCCCTCCATTTC
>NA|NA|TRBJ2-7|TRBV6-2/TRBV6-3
CANSRRQASSYEQCF
TGTGCCAACAGCCGCCGCCAAGCGAGCTCCTACGAGCAGTGCTTC
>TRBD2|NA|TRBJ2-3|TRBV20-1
CSAPLMGGPNTQYF
TGCAGTGCTCCACTAATGGGAGGGCCGAATACGCAGTATTTT
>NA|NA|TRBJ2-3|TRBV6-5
CVSRGDTDTQYF
TGTGTAAGCAGAGGCGACACAGATACGCAGTATTTT
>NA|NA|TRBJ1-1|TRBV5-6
CASSFTGTRIMNTEVFF
TGTGCCAGCAGCTTCACTGGAACAAGAATAATGAACACTGAAGTTTTCTTT
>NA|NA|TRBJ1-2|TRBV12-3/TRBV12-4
CAISYFRAMRGDGYTF
TGTGCCATCAGTTATTTTAGGGCTATGCGTGGGGATGGTTACACCTTC
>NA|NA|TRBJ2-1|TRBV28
CASSLPLSSYNGLFF
TGTGCCAGCAGTTTACCTCTGAGCTCCTACAATGGGCTGTTCTTC
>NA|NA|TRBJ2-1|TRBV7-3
CASSTGARHNEQFF
TGTGCCAGCAGCACAGGAGCGCGTCACAATGAGCAGTTCTTC
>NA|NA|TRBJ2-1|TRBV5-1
CARSPSSQIADSYYEQFF
TGCGCCAGGAGCCCATCCAGCCAGATTGCGGACTCCTACTATGAGCAGTTCTTC
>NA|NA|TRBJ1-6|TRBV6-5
CTSRSIGGSYNSPLHF
TGTACCAGCAGATCCATAGGGGGCTCCTATAATTCACCCCTCCACTTT
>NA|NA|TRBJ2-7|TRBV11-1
CASTMGREGREQYF
TGTGCCAGCACCATGGGACGGGAAGGACGGGAGCAGTACTTC
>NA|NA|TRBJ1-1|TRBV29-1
CSVEKGPAGTEAFF
TGCAGCGTTGAAAAGGGGCCTGCTGGCACTGAAGCTTTCTTT
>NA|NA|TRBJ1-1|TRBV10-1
CASIAGQNTEAFF
TGCGCCAGCATTGCAGGGCAGAATACTGAAGCTTTCTTT
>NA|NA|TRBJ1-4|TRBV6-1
CASSESGSAGRGEKLFF
TGTGCCAGCAGTGAATCTGGTTCGGCAGGGCGCGGTGAAAAACTCTTTTTT
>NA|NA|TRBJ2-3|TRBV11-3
CASTRREVSTDMHFF
TGTGCCAGCACCCGTCGGGAAGTAAGCACAGATATGCACTTTTTT
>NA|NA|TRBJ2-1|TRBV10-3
CAVSERGVSYNVQFF
TGTGCCGTCAGCGAAAGGGGGGTCTCCTACAATGTGCAGTTCTTC
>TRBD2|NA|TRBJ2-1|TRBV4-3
CAISQDLAGAEYNEQSF
TGCGCCATCAGCCAAGACCTAGCGGGAGCTGAATACAATGAGCAGTCCTTC
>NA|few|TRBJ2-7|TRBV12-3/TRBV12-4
CAISLGSTYEQYF
TGTGCCATCAGTTTGGGCAGCACTTACGAGCAGTACTTC
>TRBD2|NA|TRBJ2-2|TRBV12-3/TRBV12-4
CASSLTGGQNIGEPFF
TGTGCCAGCAGTCTCACGGGGGGGCAAAACATCGGGGAGCCGTTTTTT
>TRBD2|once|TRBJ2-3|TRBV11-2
CASNPRPAGRHRDTQYF
TGTGCCAGCAACCCTAGACCAGCGGGGAGGCATCGAGATACGCAGTATTTT
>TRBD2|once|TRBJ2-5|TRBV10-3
CAISGGTSGYSSETPYF
TGTGCCATCAGTGGGGGGACTAGCGGGTATTCATCGGAGACCCCGTACTTC
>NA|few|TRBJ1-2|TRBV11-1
CARSLYRYGYTF
TGTGCTAGAAGCTTATATAGATATGGTTACACCTTC
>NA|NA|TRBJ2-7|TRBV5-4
CASSLGVAVYREQYF
TGTGCCAGCAGCTTGGGGGTAGCGGTGTATCGGGAGCAGTATTTC